The T cell receptor beta chain described here comes from a study of OX40 agonist ivuxolimab in advanced cancers. Background for the entire study: Ivuxolimab was a fully human IgG2 agonistic monoclonal antibody targeting the costimulatory receptor OX40 (CD134). The monotherapy dose-escalation portion (N of about 50 patients) of the phase I ivuxolimab trial is reported in the paper. Prior anti-PD-1, anti-PD-L1 or anti-CTLA-4 therapy was permitted, and 30% to 45% of dose-escalation patients had received checkpoint inhibitors. Peripheral TCRbeta sequencing aimed to test whether ivuxolimab altered TCR sequence diversity and caused clonal T-cell expansion. In the dose-escalation cohort, roughly 80% of patients were male, and the mean age was approximately 60 years, with a range of about 23 to 85. Of the approximately 54 dose-escalation patients, hepatocellular carcinoma was present in about 20, melanoma in around 15, renal cell carcinoma in 9 and head and neck cancer in 9. Partial responses occurred in three dose-escalation patients, of whom one had hepatocellular carcinoma and two had cutaneous melanoma. Intravenous ivuxolimab was administered to patients every 2 weeks at six dose levels: 0.01, 0.1, 0.3, 1.5, 3 and 10 mg/kg. The study at large found these results: In the 0.1-3.0 mg/kg groups, partial responders were among the patients with the lowest normalized peripheral clonal expansion, particularly in CD8+ T cells. Low levels of normalized T-cell clonal expansion were also seen in some patients who did not respond. Clonal expansion of both CD4+ and CD8+ blood T cells was observed from baseline to week 6 at doses 0.1 to 3.0 mg/kg. The antigen specificity of the peripheral T cells that underwent clonal expansion was not determined. After ivuxolimab, more expanded clones were found on average in CD8+ T cells than in CD4+ T cells.

To sequence the TCRbeta CDR3 region, genomic DNA was isolated from the sorted cells. TCRbeta CDR3 regions were sequenced using the immunoSEQ Assay. TCRdb stores this immuneACCESS table with in-frame sequences only. Part of the clones is absent; in the studies checked, under half of the shortfall reflects unresolved V genes, and no reason is known for the rest. Counted in this sample were 20,000 or so clones; more than 65% of them appeared once. In total, the top ten clones hold about 3.8% of the sample. This clone was recorded only once. No cognate antigen has been identified for it. No base-level quality is on record; no much larger clone is a single base apart. The trial excluded patients who had a history of autoimmune disease or were on systemic immunosuppression. In every dose cohort, peripheral blood was drawn for TCR sequencing at baseline, cycle 4 day 1, and cycle 7 day 1. Samples came from an open-label, multicenter, first-in-human phase I dose-escalation trial of ivuxolimab. Adults with locally advanced or metastatic head and neck squamous cell, hepatocellular, melanoma or renal cell carcinoma were enrolled in the trial. CD4+ and CD8+ T cells were sorted separately from peripheral blood before TCR sequencing.

Taken from cysteine to phenylalanine, the CDR3 has 17 residues. The only DNA kept is the CDR3, 51 bases in frame from the first base. V was cut back by 4 bases and J by 0 bases, leaving a gap of 18 bases between them. Per the germline V gene, MDHEN is the CDR1 and SYDVKM is the CDR2. Source: CD4+ or CD8+ T cells sorted from blood, taken in a trial of the OX40 agonist ivuxolimab. The source of this sequence is an adult with an advanced solid tumor such as melanoma, head and neck, liver or kidney cancer. The rearranged chain carries TRBV28 and TRBJ1-1; the D gene is perhaps TRBD1, on 5 matching bases. The DNA sequence is given as TGTGCCAGCAGTTCCGCACCGGGACGGTCGATGAACACTGAAGCTTTCTTT. Translated, this is CASSSAPGRSMNTEAFF. With all but the CDR3 taken from the reference TRBV28 and TRBJ1-1 genes, the full variable domain is: DVKVTQSSRYLVKRTGEKVFLECVQDMDHENMFWYRQDPGLGLRLIYFSYDVKMKEKGDIPEGYSVSREKKERFSLILESASTNQTSMYLCASSSAPGRSMNTEAFFGQGTRLTVV.